These T cell receptor beta chains were read from a single sample in a study of blood T cell repertoires in COVID-19. The data were produced by immunoSEQ multiplex PCR, yet TCRdb's version contains in-frame clones alone and is incomplete. Here the sample spans about 200,000 clones, 80% to 90% being singletons. Material for sequencing was peripheral blood. The receptors originated from a woman of 80 years or more with acute or convalescent COVID-19. Each CDR3 is given with its conserved first and last residue. The D gene is left open where the match is weak. Where a row states a size, it is once, few, many or the class of an expanded clone; other rows omit it.

CDR3aa: CASSFGLSGGREQFF
CDR3nt: TGTGCCAGCAGCTTCGGGCTATCCGGAGGTCGTGAGCAGTTCTTC
v_gene: TRBV11-3
j_gene: TRBJ2-1
abundance: once
d_gene: NA

CDR3aa: CASSSTGGAYGYTF
CDR3nt: TGTGCCAGCAGCTCGACGGGTGGGGCCTATGGCTACACCTTC
v_gene: TRBV7-2
j_gene: TRBJ1-2
abundance: NA
d_gene: NA

CDR3aa: CSVEEALRGDFETQYF
CDR3nt: TGCAGCGTTGAAGAGGCGTTACGGGGAGATTTCGAGACCCAGTACTTC
v_gene: TRBV29-1
j_gene: TRBJ2-5
abundance: NA
d_gene: NA

CDR3aa: CASSSYRGWDYGYTF
CDR3nt: TGTGCCAGCAGCTCCTACAGGGGATGGGACTATGGCTACACCTTC
v_gene: TRBV7-9
j_gene: TRBJ1-2
abundance: NA
d_gene: TRBD1

CDR3aa: CASSLVPTGYTEAFF
CDR3nt: TGTGCCAGCAGCTTGGTCCCGACAGGATACACTGAAGCTTTCTTT
v_gene: TRBV5-4
j_gene: TRBJ1-1
abundance: NA
d_gene: NA

CDR3aa: CASSKQGVYEQYF
CDR3nt: TGTGCCAGCAGTAAACAGGGAGTGTACGAGCAGTACTTC
v_gene: TRBV27
j_gene: TRBJ2-7
abundance: NA
d_gene: NA

CDR3aa: CASSVLAGEDGTDTQYF
CDR3nt: TGCGCCAGCAGCGTTTTAGCGGGAGAGGATGGCACAGATACGCAGTATTTT
v_gene: TRBV5-1
j_gene: TRBJ2-3
abundance: NA
d_gene: TRBD2

CDR3aa: CASSFPPGQGVSPLHF
CDR3nt: TGTGCCAGCAGCTTCCCTCCGGGACAGGGTGTTTCACCCCTCCACTTT
v_gene: TRBV7-2
j_gene: TRBJ1-6
abundance: NA
d_gene: TRBD1

CDR3aa: CASSPSGGPNTGELFF
CDR3nt: TGTGCCAGCAGCCCATCCGGGGGACCTAACACCGGGGAGCTGTTTTTT
v_gene: TRBV9
j_gene: TRBJ2-2
abundance: NA
d_gene: NA

CDR3aa: CASSLESLSDTQYF
CDR3nt: TGTGCCAGCAGCTTAGAGTCGTTGTCAGATACGCAGTATTTT
v_gene: TRBV11-3
j_gene: TRBJ2-3
abundance: NA
d_gene: NA

CDR3aa: CASSGPGISGNTIYF
CDR3nt: TGTGCCAGCTCCGGACCGGGAATCTCTGGAAACACCATATATTTT
v_gene: TRBV6-5
j_gene: TRBJ1-3
abundance: NA
d_gene: NA

CDR3aa: CASNRQGYYGYTF
CDR3nt: TGTGCCAGCAACCGACAGGGGTACTATGGCTACACCTTC
v_gene: TRBV12-3/TRBV12-4
j_gene: TRBJ1-2
abundance: once
d_gene: TRBD1

CDR3aa: CASSYSPETAQETQYF
CDR3nt: TGTGCCAGCAGTTACTCCCCCGAGACAGCCCAAGAGACCCAGTACTTC
v_gene: TRBV6-2/TRBV6-3
j_gene: TRBJ2-5
abundance: NA
d_gene: NA

CDR3aa: CASGLSGEETQYF
CDR3nt: TGTGCTAGTGGCCTGTCAGGCGAAGAGACCCAGTACTTC
v_gene: TRBV12-5
j_gene: TRBJ2-5
abundance: NA
d_gene: NA

CDR3aa: CSAKGGDRSEQYF
CDR3nt: TGCAGCGCAAAAGGCGGGGACAGGTCCGAGCAGTACTTC
v_gene: TRBV29-1
j_gene: TRBJ2-7
abundance: NA
d_gene: TRBD1

CDR3aa: CASRMDSRGTEAFF
CDR3nt: TGTGCCAGCAGGATGGACAGTAGAGGGACTGAAGCTTTCTTT
v_gene: TRBV6-5
j_gene: TRBJ1-1
abundance: NA
d_gene: NA

CDR3aa: CASSLDRPGINTEAFF
CDR3nt: TGCGCCAGCAGCTTGGACAGGCCCGGCATTAACACTGAAGCTTTCTTT
v_gene: TRBV5-1
j_gene: TRBJ1-1
abundance: NA
d_gene: NA

CDR3aa: CASSPDRGGYGYTF
CDR3nt: TGTGCCAGCAGCCCGGACAGGGGTGGCTATGGCTACACCTTC
v_gene: TRBV13
j_gene: TRBJ1-2
abundance: NA
d_gene: TRBD1

CDR3aa: CASSIQRDGYYEQYF
CDR3nt: TGTGCCAGCAGCATACAGCGGGATGGATATTACGAGCAGTACTTC
v_gene: TRBV5-4
j_gene: TRBJ2-7
abundance: NA
d_gene: TRBD2

CDR3aa: CASSVGRRDNEQFF
CDR3nt: TGTGCCAGCAGCGTCGGTCGCAGGGACAATGAGCAGTTCTTC
v_gene: TRBV9
j_gene: TRBJ2-1
abundance: NA
d_gene: NA

CDR3aa: CASSREGSGRTYNEQFF
CDR3nt: TGTGCCAGCAGCCGGGAAGGTAGCGGGAGAACCTACAATGAGCAGTTCTTC
v_gene: TRBV3-1/TRBV3-2
j_gene: TRBJ2-1
abundance: NA
d_gene: TRBD2

CDR3aa: CAWSVRRGGANVLTF
CDR3nt: TGTGCCTGGAGTGTACGTAGGGGTGGGGCCAACGTCCTGACTTTC
v_gene: TRBV30
j_gene: TRBJ2-6
abundance: NA
d_gene: NA

CDR3aa: CASSQDRSGWVGYTF
CDR3nt: TGTGCCAGCAGCCAAGATCGGAGTGGATGGGTTGGCTACACCTTC
v_gene: TRBV14
j_gene: TRBJ1-2
abundance: NA
d_gene: NA

CDR3aa: CSLGSGTSGLTDTQYF
CDR3nt: TGCAGCCTCGGTTCCGGGACTAGCGGGCTCACAGATACGCAGTATTTT
v_gene: TRBV29-1
j_gene: TRBJ2-3
abundance: few
d_gene: TRBD2

CDR3aa: CASSVQGGGTEAFF
CDR3nt: TGTGCCAGCAGCGTCCAGGGAGGGGGTACTGAAGCTTTCTTT
v_gene: TRBV9
j_gene: TRBJ1-1
abundance: NA
d_gene: NA

CDR3aa: CASSDPGFYNEQFF
CDR3nt: TGTGCCAGCAGTGATCCGGGGTTCTACAATGAGCAGTTCTTC
v_gene: TRBV2
j_gene: TRBJ2-1
abundance: NA
d_gene: NA

CDR3aa: CASSFVDRGSNQPQHF
CDR3nt: TGTGCCAGTAGTTTCGTGGACAGGGGGAGCAATCAGCCCCAGCATTTT
v_gene: TRBV19
j_gene: TRBJ1-5
abundance: NA
d_gene: TRBD1

CDR3aa: CASSKVEQGDNSPLHF
CDR3nt: TGTGCCAGCAGCAAAGTCGAACAGGGTGATAATTCACCCCTCCACTTT
v_gene: TRBV21-1
j_gene: TRBJ1-6
abundance: NA
d_gene: NA

CDR3aa: CASSLLPAGVNTEAFF
CDR3nt: TGTGCCAGCAGCTTATTGCCGGCAGGGGTGAACACTGAAGCTTTCTTT
v_gene: TRBV7-2
j_gene: TRBJ1-1
abundance: NA
d_gene: NA

CDR3aa: CAAARRDNEKLFF
CDR3nt: TGTGCCGCGGCCCGACGGGATAATGAAAAACTGTTTTTT
v_gene: TRBV10-3
j_gene: TRBJ1-4
abundance: NA
d_gene: NA

CDR3aa: CASRGGTSGLVGELFF
CDR3nt: TGTGCCAGCCGGGGGGGGACTAGCGGGTTGGTCGGGGAGCTGTTTTTT
v_gene: TRBV11-2
j_gene: TRBJ2-2
abundance: NA
d_gene: TRBD2

CDR3aa: CASSLSGTSYNEQFF
CDR3nt: TGTGCCAGCAGCTTAAGCGGGACCTCCTACAATGAGCAGTTCTTC
v_gene: TRBV11-3
j_gene: TRBJ2-1
abundance: NA
d_gene: TRBD2

CDR3aa: CASSLTAVQETQYF
CDR3nt: TGCGCCAGCAGCTTGACTGCTGTCCAAGAGACCCAGTACTTC
v_gene: TRBV5-1
j_gene: TRBJ2-5
abundance: NA
d_gene: NA

CDR3aa: CASSPDLGQYGYTF
CDR3nt: TGTGCCAGCTCACCAGATCTGGGGCAATATGGCTACACCTTC
v_gene: TRBV18
j_gene: TRBJ1-2
abundance: few
d_gene: NA

CDR3aa: CASSEYRGSREKLFF
CDR3nt: TGTGCCAGTAGTGAATACAGGGGTTCTCGGGAAAAACTGTTTTTT
v_gene: TRBV19
j_gene: TRBJ1-4
abundance: NA
d_gene: TRBD1

CDR3aa: CASGSRKSGLAVEFF
CDR3nt: TGTGCTAGTGGTTCCCGAAAATCAGGACTAGCGGTCGAGTTCTTC
v_gene: TRBV12-5
j_gene: TRBJ2-1
abundance: NA
d_gene: TRBD2

CDR3aa: CASSSDRFTDTQYF
CDR3nt: TGTGCCAGCAGCTCGGACAGGTTCACAGATACGCAGTATTTT
v_gene: TRBV7-2
j_gene: TRBJ2-3
abundance: NA
d_gene: TRBD1

CDR3aa: CATSDTGGRGYTF
CDR3nt: TGTGCCACCAGTGATACAGGGGGAAGGGGCTACACCTTC
v_gene: TRBV24-1
j_gene: TRBJ1-2
abundance: NA
d_gene: TRBD1

CDR3aa: CSASGSGQGTTGELFF
CDR3nt: TGCAGTGCTAGTGGATCGGGACAGGGAACCACCGGGGAGCTGTTTTTT
v_gene: TRBV20-1
j_gene: TRBJ2-2
abundance: NA
d_gene: TRBD1

CDR3aa: CASSLIQGTEAFF
CDR3nt: TGCGCCAGCAGCCTTATACAGGGCACTGAAGCTTTCTTT
v_gene: TRBV4-3
j_gene: TRBJ1-1
abundance: NA
d_gene: NA

CDR3aa: CASSPTTGGRGTIYF
CDR3nt: TGTGCCAGCAGTCCGACAACCGGGGGGCGAGGCACCATATATTTT
v_gene: TRBV6-2/TRBV6-3
j_gene: TRBJ1-3
abundance: NA
d_gene: NA

CDR3aa: CASSLGPDFWPQHF
CDR3nt: TGTGCCAGCAGCTTAGGCCCAGACTTTTGGCCCCAGCATTTT
v_gene: TRBV7-6
j_gene: TRBJ1-5
abundance: NA
d_gene: NA

CDR3aa: CASSFAPRHRSSSNQPQHF
CDR3nt: TGTGCTAGCAGCTTCGCCCCGAGACATCGCTCTTCTAGCAATCAGCCCCAGCATTTT
v_gene: TRBV7-7
j_gene: TRBJ1-5
abundance: NA
d_gene: NA

CDR3aa: CASSLTGQNEKLFF
CDR3nt: TGCGCCAGCAGTCTGACAGGCCAGAATGAAAAACTGTTTTTT
v_gene: TRBV5-1
j_gene: TRBJ1-4
abundance: NA
d_gene: NA

CDR3aa: CASSPGYQETQYF
CDR3nt: TGCGCCAGCAGCCCAGGGTACCAAGAGACCCAGTACTTC
v_gene: TRBV10-1
j_gene: TRBJ2-5
abundance: NA
d_gene: NA

CDR3aa: CASSQGLADTQYF
CDR3nt: TGTGCCAGCAGCCAAGGCCTAGCAGATACGCAGTATTTT
v_gene: TRBV3-1/TRBV3-2
j_gene: TRBJ2-3
abundance: NA
d_gene: NA

CDR3aa: CASRQTGGFNQPQHF
CDR3nt: TGTGCCAGCAGACAGACAGGGGGCTTCAATCAGCCCCAGCATTTT
v_gene: TRBV2
j_gene: TRBJ1-5
abundance: NA
d_gene: TRBD1

CDR3aa: CAWSVQAWETQYF
CDR3nt: TGTGCCTGGAGTGTACAGGCGTGGGAGACCCAGTACTTC
v_gene: TRBV30
j_gene: TRBJ2-5
abundance: few
d_gene: NA

CDR3aa: CASSNPTGLAAYEQYF
CDR3nt: TGTGCCAGCAGCAATCCAACGGGACTAGCGGCGTACGAGCAGTACTTC
v_gene: TRBV27
j_gene: TRBJ2-7
abundance: many
d_gene: TRBD2

CDR3aa: CASTLAVTSGSYEQYF
CDR3nt: TGCGCCAGCACACTGGCCGTCACTAGCGGGTCTTACGAGCAGTACTTC
v_gene: TRBV5-1
j_gene: TRBJ2-7
abundance: NA
d_gene: TRBD2

CDR3aa: CASRGGQLTYEQYF
CDR3nt: TGTGCCAGCAGAGGGGGACAGTTAACCTACGAGCAGTACTTC
v_gene: TRBV2
j_gene: TRBJ2-7
abundance: NA
d_gene: TRBD1

CDR3aa: CASSHGLSGNTIYF
CDR3nt: TGTGCCAGCAGCCACGGACTCTCTGGAAACACCATATATTTT
v_gene: TRBV7-2
j_gene: TRBJ1-3
abundance: NA
d_gene: NA

CDR3aa: CASDRDRDSTQYF
CDR3nt: TGTGCCAGCGACCGGGACAGGGACAGTACGCAGTATTTT
v_gene: TRBV2
j_gene: TRBJ2-3
abundance: NA
d_gene: TRBD1

CDR3aa: CATSRGDRGRDNEKLFF
CDR3nt: TGTGCCACCAGCAGAGGCGACAGGGGCCGGGATAATGAAAAACTGTTTTTT
v_gene: TRBV15
j_gene: TRBJ1-4
abundance: NA
d_gene: TRBD1

CDR3aa: CSVEWAGGGTDTQYF
CDR3nt: TGCAGCGTTGAATGGGCCGGGGGTGGCACAGATACGCAGTATTTT
v_gene: TRBV29-1
j_gene: TRBJ2-3
abundance: NA
d_gene: NA